The clone carrying this T cell receptor beta chain has more than one count but fewer than ten. Its antigen is as yet unknown. The sample belongs to a study of T-cell reconstitution after alpha-beta-depleted transplantation in children. Overall study results and limits: Certain patients had high TCRbeta diversity at day 60, and it came from recipient T cells and thymic progenitors that survived. A year post-transplant, T-cell counts and diversity derived mostly from newly produced T cells. Roughly two months post-transplant, alpha-beta T cells reportedly originated from several hundred graft clones that had expanded.

The J segment lost 2 bases and the V segment lost 4 bases, leaving 8 bases of the junction unmatched. The CDR3 consists of 16 residues. Germline V gene lookup returns CDR1 MGHRA and CDR2 YSYEKL. Preparation of the TCRbeta library used unique molecular identifiers. TCRdb reprocessed the PCR reads via MiXCR and lists one record per CDR3 protein. The table records around 420,000 distinct CDR3 sequences, roughly 17% of them present only once. The chain recombines TRBV4-1 with TRBJ2-3; 8 bases line up with TRBD2. The sample was PBMCs, mostly from graft donor cells, taken 360 days after TCRalphabeta/CD19-depleted stem cell transplant. The origin of this receptor is a boy in the first two years of life who had a stem cell transplant for Wiskott-Aldrich syndrome, so the T cells may come from the graft donor. CDR3: CASSLSELAATDTQYF. The CDR3, as DNA: TGCGCCAGCAGCCTATCTGAACTAGCGGCCACAGATACGCAGTATTTT.